This T cell receptor (beta chain) was captured by sequencing in a study of T cells after yellow fever vaccination. The CDR3 is made up of 16 amino acids. Trimming removed 7 bases at V and 9 bases at J, with 25 bases between. Germline values: CDR1 SGHTA, CDR2 FQGNSA. TCRdb reanalysed the 5' RACE reads using MiXCR and keeps one entry per CDR3 protein. The profile covers about 240,000 distinct CDR3 sequences, with 6% to 7.5% appearing a single time and approximately 0.85% taken by the ten largest. The material sequenced was CD4+ T cells sorted from PBMCs, taken 15 days after the yellow fever booster vaccination. This receptor was taken from a man aged 25-45 years who received the YFV17D yellow fever vaccine. The chain uses TRBV7-2 and TRBJ2-1; tentatively, D is TRBD1 (6 bases). CDR3 sequence (DNA): TGTGCCAGCATCCAACCCAGGGGAACAGGGCGGCTTGAGCAGTTCTTC. Its translation is CASIQPRGTGRLEQFF.